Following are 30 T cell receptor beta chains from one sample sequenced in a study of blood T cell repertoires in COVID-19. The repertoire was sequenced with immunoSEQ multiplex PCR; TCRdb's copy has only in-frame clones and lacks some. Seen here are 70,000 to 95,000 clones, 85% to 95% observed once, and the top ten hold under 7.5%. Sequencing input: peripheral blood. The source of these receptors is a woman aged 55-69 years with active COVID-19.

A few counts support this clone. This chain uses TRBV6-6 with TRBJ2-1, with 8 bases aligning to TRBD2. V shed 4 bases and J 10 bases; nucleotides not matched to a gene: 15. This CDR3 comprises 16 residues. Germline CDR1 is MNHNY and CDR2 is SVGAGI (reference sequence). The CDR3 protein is CASSSISGRKSVEQFF. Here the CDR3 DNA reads TGTGCCAGCAGTTCCATAAGCGGGAGAAAGAGTGTAGAGCAGTTCTTC.

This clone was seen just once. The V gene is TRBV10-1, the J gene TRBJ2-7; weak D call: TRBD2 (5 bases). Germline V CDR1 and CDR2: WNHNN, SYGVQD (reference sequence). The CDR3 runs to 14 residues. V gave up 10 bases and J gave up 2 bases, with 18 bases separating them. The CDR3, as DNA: TGCGCCACCCGCCGGGTACTAGTTACCTACGAGCAGTACTTC. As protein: CATRRVLVTYEQYF.

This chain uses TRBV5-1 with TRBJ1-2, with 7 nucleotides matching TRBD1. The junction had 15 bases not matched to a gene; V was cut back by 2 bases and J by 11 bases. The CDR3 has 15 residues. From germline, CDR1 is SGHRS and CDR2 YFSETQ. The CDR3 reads CASSLNRAGDRGYTF. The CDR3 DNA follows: TGCGCCAGCAGCTTAAACAGAGCGGGGGACAGAGGGTACACCTTC.

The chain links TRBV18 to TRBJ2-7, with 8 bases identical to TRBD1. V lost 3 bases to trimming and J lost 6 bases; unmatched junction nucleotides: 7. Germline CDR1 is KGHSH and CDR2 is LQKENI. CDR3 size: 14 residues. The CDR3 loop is CASSPRQGTGEQYF. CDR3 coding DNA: TGTGCCAGCTCACCTCGACAGGGGACGGGCGAGCAGTACTTC.

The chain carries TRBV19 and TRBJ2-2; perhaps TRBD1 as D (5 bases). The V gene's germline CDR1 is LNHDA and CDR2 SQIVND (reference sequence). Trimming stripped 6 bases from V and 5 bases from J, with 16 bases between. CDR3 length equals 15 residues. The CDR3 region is CASRMQGSGTGELFF. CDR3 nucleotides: TGTGCCAGTAGGATGCAGGGCTCCGGGACCGGGGAGCTGTTTTTT.

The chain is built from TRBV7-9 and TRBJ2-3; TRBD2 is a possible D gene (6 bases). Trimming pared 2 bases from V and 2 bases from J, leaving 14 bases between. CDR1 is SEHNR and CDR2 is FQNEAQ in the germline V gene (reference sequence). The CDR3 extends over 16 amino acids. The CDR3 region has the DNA TGTGCCAGCAGCTTACTACGCGGGGCGATCACAGATACGCAGTATTTT. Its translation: CASSLLRGAITDTQYF.

The CDR3 loop reads CASSDRRSDQPQHF. The CDR3 DNA follows: TGTGCCAGTAGTGATCGTCGGTCTGATCAGCCCCAGCATTTT. The chain combines TRBV19 with TRBJ1-5; D gene unclear. V lost 5 bases and J lost 5, with 13 bases in between. This CDR3 is 14 amino acids long. Germline-derived CDR1 and CDR2 are LNHDA and SQIVND (reference sequence).

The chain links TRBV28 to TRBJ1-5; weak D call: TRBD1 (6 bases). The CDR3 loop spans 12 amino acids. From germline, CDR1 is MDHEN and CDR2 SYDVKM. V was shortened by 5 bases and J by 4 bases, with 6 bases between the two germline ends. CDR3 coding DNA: TGTGCCAGCAGTACAGGGAATCAGCCCCAGCATTTT. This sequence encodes CASSTGNQPQHF.

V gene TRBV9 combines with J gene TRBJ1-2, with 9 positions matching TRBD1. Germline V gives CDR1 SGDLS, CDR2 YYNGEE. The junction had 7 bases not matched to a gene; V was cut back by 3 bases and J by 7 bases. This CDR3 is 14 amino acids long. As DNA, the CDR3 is TGTGCCAGCAGCGGACCGGGACAGGGCTTTGGCTACACCTTC. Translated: CASSGPGQGFGYTF.

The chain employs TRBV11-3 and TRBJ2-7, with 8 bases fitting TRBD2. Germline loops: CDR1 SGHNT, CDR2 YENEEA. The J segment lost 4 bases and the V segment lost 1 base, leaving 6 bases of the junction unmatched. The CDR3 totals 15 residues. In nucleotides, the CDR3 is TGTGCCAGCAGCTTAGCGGGAGGGCCAACGTACGAGCAGTACTTC. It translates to CASSLAGGPTYEQYF. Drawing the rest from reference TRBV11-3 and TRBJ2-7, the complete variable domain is EAGVVQSPRYKIIEKKQPVAFWCNPISGHNTLYWYLQNLGQGPELLIRYENEEAVDDSQLPKDRFSAERLKGVDSTLKIQPAELGDSAVYLCASSLAGGPTYEQYFGPGTRLTVT.

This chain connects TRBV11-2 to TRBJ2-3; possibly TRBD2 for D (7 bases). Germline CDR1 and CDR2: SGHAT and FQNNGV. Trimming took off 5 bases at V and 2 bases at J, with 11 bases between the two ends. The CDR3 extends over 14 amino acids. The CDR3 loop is CASSPRGATDTQYF. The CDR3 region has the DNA TGTGCCAGCAGCCCCCGGGGGGCCACAGATACGCAGTATTTT.

The CDR3 coding sequence is TGTGCCAGCAGTTCCCAGGGGTCAACTAATGAAAAACTGTTTTTT. It encodes CASSSQGSTNEKLFF. V and J are TRBV28 and TRBJ1-4, with D perhaps matching TRBD1 (6 bases). Germline lookup yields CDR1 MDHEN and CDR2 SYDVKM. The CDR3 covers 15 residues. The ends were cut back, 4 bases at V and 0 bases at J, with 9 bases in the middle.

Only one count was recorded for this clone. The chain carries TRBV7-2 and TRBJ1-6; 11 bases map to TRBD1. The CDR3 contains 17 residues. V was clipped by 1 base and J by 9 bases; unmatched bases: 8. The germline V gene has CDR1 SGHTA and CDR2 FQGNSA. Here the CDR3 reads CASSLVGAGQGVSPLHF. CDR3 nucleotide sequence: TGTGCCAGCAGCTTAGTAGGTGCGGGACAGGGGGTTTCACCCCTCCACTTT.

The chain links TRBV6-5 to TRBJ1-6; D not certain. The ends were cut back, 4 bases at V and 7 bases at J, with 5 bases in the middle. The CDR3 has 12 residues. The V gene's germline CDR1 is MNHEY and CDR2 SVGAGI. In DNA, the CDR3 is TGTGCCAGCAGTTTCGTCAATTCACCCCTCCACTTT. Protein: CASSFVNSPLHF.

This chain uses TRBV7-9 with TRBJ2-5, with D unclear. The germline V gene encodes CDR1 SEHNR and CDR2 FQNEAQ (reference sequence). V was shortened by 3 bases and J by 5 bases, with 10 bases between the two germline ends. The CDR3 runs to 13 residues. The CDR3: CASSFAGTETQYF. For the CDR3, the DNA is TGTGCCAGCAGCTTTGCTGGCACGGAGACCCAGTACTTC.

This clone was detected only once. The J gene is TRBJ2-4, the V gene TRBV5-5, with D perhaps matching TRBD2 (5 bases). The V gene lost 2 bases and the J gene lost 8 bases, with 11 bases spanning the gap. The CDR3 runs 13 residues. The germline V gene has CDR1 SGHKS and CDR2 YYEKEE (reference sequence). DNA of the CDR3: TGTGCCAGCAGCTTCCCGGGGAATGACATTCAGTACTTC. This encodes CASSFPGNDIQYF.

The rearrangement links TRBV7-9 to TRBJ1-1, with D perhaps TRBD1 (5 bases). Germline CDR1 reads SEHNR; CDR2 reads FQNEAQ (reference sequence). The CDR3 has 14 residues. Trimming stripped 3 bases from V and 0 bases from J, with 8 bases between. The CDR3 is CASSFWGLNTEAFF. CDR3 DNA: TGTGCCAGCAGCTTTTGGGGCCTGAACACTGAAGCTTTCTTT.

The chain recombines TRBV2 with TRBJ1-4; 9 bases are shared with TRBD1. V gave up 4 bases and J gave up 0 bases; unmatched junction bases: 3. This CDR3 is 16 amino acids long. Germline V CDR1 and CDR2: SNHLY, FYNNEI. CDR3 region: CASSGRTGATNEKLFF. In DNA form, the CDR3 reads TGTGCCAGCAGTGGCAGGACAGGGGCAACTAATGAAAAACTGTTTTTT.

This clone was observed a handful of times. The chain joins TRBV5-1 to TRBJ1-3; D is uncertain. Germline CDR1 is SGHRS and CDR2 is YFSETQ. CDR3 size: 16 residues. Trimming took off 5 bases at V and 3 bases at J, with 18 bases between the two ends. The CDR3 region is CASRDDAGTGGNTIYF. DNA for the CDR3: TGCGCCAGCAGGGATGACGCGGGTACTGGTGGAAACACCATATATTTT.

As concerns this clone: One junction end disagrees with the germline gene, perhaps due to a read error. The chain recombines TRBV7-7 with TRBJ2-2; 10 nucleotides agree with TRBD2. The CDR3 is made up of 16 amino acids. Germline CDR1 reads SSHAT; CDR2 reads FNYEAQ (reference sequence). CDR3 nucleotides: TGTGCTAGCAGCCCCCATCTAGCGGGAGTCACCGGGGAGCTGTTTTTT. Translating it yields CASSPHLAGVTGELFF. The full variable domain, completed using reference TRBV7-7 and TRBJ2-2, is GAGVSQSPRYKVTKRGQDVTLRCDPISSHATLYWYQQALGQGPEFLTYFNYEAQPDKSGLPSDRFSAERPEGSISTLTIQRTEQRDSAMYRCASSPHLAGVTGELFFGEGSRLTVL.

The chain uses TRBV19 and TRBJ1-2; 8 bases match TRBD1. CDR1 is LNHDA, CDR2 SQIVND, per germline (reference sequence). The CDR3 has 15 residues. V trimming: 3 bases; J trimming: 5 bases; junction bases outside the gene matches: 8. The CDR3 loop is CASSMSDRGGYGYTF. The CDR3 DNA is TGTGCCAGTAGTATGTCCGACAGGGGTGGTTATGGCTACACCTTC.

CDR3 sequence (DNA): TGTGCCAGCAGCTTAGGACAGGGGGCTTCTAGCGGGGAGCTGTTTTTT. Translating it yields CASSLGQGASSGELFF. The chain uses TRBV7-6 and TRBJ2-2; 10 bases are shared with TRBD1. V was clipped by 1 base and J by 7 bases; unmatched bases: 6. The CDR3 is 16 amino acids. Per the germline V gene, CDR1 is SGHVS and CDR2 is FNYEAQ.

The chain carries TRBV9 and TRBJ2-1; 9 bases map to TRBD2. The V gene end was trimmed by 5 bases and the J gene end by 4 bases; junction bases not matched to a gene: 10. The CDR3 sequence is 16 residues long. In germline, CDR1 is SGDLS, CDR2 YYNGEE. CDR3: CASSAIAGVNYNEQFF. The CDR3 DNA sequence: TGTGCCAGCAGTGCGATAGCGGGAGTAAATTACAATGAGCAGTTCTTC.

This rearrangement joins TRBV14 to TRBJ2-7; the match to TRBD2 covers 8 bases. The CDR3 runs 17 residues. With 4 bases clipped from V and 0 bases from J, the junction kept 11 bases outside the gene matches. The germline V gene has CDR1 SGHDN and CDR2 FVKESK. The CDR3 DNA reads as TGTGCCAGCAGCCCGGCAAGCGGGAGTGGAGGCTCCTACGAGCAGTACTTC. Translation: CASSPASGSGGSYEQYF.

For the CDR3, the DNA is TGTGCCAGCAGTTTGGGGGGGCAATCTGGGGCCAACGTCCTGACTTTC. Its translation: CASSLGGQSGANVLTF. This chain links TRBV7-9 with TRBJ2-6; a weak D match, TRBD2 (7 bases). Germline V gene lookup returns CDR1 SEHNR and CDR2 FQNEAQ (reference sequence). CDR3 length: 16 amino acids. V lost 6 bases and J 1 base, leaving 13 bases between the germline ends. Full variable domain (remainder filled in from reference TRBV7-9 and TRBJ2-6): DTGVSQNPRHKITKRGQNVTFRCDPISEHNRLYWYRQTLGQGPEFLTYFQNEAQLEKSRLLSDRFSAERPKGSFSTLEIQRTEQGDSAMYLCASSLGGQSGANVLTFGAGSRLTVL.

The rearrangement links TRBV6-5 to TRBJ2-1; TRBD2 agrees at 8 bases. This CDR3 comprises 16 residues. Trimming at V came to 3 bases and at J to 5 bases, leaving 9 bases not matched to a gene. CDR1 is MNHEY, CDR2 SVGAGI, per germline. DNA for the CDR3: TGTGCCAGCAGTTATTCTTGGACTAGCTCTAACAATGAGCAGTTCTTC. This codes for CASSYSWTSSNNEQFF.

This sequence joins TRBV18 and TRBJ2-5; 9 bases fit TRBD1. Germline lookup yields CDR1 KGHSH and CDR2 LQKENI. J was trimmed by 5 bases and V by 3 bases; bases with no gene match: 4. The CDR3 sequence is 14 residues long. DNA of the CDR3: TGTGCCAGCTCACCCGGGACAGGGAGGGAGACCCAGTACTTC. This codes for CASSPGTGRETQYF.

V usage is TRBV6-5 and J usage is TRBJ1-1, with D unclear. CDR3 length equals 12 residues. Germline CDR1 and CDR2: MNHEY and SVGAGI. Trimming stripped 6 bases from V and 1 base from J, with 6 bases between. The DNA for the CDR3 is TGTGCCAGCAGCCCAGGGAACACTGAAGCTTTCTTT. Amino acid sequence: CASSPGNTEAFF.

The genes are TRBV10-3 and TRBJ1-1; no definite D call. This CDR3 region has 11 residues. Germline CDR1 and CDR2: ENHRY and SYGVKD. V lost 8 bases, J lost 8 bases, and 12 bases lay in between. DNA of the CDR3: TGTGCCATCCGAGGGTCTGCCGAAGCTTTCTTT. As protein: CAIRGSAEAFF.

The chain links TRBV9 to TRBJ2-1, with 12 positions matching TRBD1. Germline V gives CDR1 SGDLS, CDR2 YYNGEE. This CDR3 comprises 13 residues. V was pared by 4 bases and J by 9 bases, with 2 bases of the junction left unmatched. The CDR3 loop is CASSRGQGAEQFF. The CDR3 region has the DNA TGTGCCAGCAGCCGGGGACAGGGGGCTGAGCAGTTCTTC.